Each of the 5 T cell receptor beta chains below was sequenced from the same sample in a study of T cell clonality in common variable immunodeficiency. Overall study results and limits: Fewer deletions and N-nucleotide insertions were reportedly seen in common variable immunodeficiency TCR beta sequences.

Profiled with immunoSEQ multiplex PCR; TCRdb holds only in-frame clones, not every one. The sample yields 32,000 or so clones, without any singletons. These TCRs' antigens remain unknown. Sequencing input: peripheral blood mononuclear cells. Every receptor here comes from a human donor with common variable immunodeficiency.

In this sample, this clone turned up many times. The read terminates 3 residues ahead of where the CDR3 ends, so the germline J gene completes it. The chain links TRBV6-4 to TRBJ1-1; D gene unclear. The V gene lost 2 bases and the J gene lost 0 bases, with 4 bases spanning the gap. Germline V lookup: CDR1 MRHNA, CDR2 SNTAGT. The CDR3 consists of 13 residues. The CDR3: CASSDQMNTEAFF. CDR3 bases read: TGTGCCAGCAGTGACCAAATGAACACTGAA.

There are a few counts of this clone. CDR3 DNA (partial): TGTGCCAGTAGTATAGACAGGGCTAACTATGGC. It is translated as CASSIDRANYG. The complete CDR3 reads CASSIDRANYGYTF. This chain uses TRBV19 with TRBJ1-2; D possibly corresponds to TRBD1 (5 bases). The read comes to an end 3 residues before the CDR3 does, leaving the germline J gene to fill in the end. Germline lookup yields CDR1 LNHDA and CDR2 SQIVND (reference sequence). The CDR3 totals 14 residues. V was pared by 0 bases and J by 0 bases, with 5 bases between.

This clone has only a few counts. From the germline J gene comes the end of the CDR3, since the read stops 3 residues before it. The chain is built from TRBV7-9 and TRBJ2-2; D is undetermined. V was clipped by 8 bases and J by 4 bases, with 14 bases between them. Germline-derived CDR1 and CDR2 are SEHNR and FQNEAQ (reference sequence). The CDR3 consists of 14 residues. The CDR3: CASRGPQITGELFF. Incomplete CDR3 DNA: TGTGCCAGCCGTGGCCCACAAATCACCGGGGAG.

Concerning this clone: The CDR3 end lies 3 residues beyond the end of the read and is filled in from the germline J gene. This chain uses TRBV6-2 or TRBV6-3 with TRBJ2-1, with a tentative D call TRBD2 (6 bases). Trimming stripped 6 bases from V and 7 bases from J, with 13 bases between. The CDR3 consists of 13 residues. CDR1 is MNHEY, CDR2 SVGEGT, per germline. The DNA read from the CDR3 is TGTGCCAGCAGCTGGGGGGATAGGAATGAG. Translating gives CASSWGDRNE. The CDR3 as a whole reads CASSWGDRNEQFF.

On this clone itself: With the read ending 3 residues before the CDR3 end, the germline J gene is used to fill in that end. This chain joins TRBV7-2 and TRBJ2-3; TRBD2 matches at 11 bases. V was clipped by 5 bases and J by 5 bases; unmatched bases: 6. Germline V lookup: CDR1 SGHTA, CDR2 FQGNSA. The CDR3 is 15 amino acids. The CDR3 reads CASSAVAGGGDTQYF. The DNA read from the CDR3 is TGTGCCAGCAGCGCCGTAGCGGGGGGGGGAGATACG. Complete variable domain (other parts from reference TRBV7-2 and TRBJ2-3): GAGVSQSPSNKVTEKGKDVELRCDPISGHTALYWYRQSLGQGLEFLIYFQGNSAPDKSGLPSDRFSAERTGGSVSTLTIQRTQQEDSAVYLCASSAVAGGGDTQYFGPGTRLTVL.